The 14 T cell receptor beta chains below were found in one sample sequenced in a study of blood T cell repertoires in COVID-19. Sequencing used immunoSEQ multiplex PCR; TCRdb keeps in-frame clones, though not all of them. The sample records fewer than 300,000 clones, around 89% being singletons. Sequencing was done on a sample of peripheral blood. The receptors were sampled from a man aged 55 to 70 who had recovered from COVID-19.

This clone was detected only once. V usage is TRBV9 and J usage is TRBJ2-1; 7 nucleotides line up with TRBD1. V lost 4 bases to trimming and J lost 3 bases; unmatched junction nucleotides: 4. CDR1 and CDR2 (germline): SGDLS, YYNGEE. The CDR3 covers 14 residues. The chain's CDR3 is CASSFGQVYNEQFF. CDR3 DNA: TGTGCCAGCAGCTTCGGACAGGTCTACAATGAGCAGTTCTTC.

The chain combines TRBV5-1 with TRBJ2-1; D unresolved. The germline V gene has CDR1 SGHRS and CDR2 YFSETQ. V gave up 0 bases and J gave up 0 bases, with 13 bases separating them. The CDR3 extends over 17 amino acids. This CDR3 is CASSLAVGPSSYNEQFF. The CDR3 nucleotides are TGCGCCAGCAGCTTGGCCGTGGGCCCCAGCTCCTACAATGAGCAGTTCTTC.

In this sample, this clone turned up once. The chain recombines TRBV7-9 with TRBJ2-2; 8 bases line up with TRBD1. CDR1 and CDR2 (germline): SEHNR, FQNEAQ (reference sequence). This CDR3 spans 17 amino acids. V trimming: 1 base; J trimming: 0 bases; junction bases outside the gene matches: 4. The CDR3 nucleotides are TGTGCCAGCAGCTTAGTCCCGACAGGGGCGAACACCGGGGAGCTGTTTTTT. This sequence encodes CASSLVPTGANTGELFF.

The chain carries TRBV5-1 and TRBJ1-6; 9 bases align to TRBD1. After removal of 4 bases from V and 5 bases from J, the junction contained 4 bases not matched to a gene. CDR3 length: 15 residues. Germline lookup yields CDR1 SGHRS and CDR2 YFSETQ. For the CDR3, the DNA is TGCGCCAGCAGCGGTGACAGGGGGGATAATTCACCCCTCCACTTT. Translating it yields CASSGDRGDNSPLHF.

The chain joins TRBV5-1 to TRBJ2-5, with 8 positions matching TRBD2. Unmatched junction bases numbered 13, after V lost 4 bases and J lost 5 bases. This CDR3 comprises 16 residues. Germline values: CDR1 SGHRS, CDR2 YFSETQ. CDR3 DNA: TGCGCCAGCAGCCACCTCCGGGGGGGGGCAGAGGAGACCCAGTACTTC. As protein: CASSHLRGGAEETQYF.

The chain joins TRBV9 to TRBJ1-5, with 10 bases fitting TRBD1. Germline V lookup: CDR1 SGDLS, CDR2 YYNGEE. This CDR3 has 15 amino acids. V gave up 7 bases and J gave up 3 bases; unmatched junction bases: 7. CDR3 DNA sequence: TGTGCCAGCGGACAGGGGGGGGCCTACAATCAGCCCCAGCATTTT. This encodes CASGQGGAYNQPQHF.

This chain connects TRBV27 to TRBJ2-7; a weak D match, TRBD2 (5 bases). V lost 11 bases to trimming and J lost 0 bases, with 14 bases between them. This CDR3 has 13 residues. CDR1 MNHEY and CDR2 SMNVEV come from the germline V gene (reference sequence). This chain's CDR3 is CASRPGSSYEQYF. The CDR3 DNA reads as TGTGCCTCCCGACCGGGGAGCTCCTACGAGCAGTACTTC.

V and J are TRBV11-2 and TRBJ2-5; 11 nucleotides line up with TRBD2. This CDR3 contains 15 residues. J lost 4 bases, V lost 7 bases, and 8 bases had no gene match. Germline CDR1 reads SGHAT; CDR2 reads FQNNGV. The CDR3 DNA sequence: TGTGCCAGCACCCATAGCGGGGGGGCTGGAGAGACCCAGTACTTC. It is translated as CASTHSGGAGETQYF. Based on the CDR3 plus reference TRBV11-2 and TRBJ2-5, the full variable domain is EAGVAQSPRYKIIEKRQSVAFWCNPISGHATLYWYQQILGQGPKLLIQFQNNGVVDDSQLPKDRFSAERLKGVDSTLKIQPAKLEDSAVYLCASTHSGGAGETQYFGPGTRLLVL.

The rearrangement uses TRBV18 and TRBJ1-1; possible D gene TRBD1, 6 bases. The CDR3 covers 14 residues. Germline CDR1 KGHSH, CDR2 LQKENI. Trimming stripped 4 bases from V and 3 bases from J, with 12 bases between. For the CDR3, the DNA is TGTGCCAGCTCACTCCAGGGGAGGGACACTGAAGCTTTCTTT. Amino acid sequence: CASSLQGRDTEAFF.

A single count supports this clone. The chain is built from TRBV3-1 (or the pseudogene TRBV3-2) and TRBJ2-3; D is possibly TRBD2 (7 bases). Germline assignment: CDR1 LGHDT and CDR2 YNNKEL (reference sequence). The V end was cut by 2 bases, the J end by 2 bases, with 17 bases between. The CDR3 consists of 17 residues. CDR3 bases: TGTGCCAGCAGCCAAAACGTGGGGGGGCCGCTCACAGATACGCAGTATTTT. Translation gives CASSQNVGGPLTDTQYF.

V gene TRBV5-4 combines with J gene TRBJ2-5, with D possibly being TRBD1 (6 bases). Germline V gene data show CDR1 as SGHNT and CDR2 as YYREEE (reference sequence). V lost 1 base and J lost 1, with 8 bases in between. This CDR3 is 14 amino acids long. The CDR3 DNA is TGTGCCAGCAGCTTGTACAGGGCCCAAGAGACCCAGTACTTC. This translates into CASSLYRAQETQYF.

Here the CDR3 reads CASSLVVGLAEISYEQYF. For the CDR3, the DNA is TGTGCCAGCAGCTTAGTAGTAGGCCTAGCGGAGATCTCCTACGAGCAGTACTTC. The V gene is TRBV7-2, the J gene TRBJ2-7, with 7 bases that match TRBD2. Trimming removed 1 base from V and 0 bases from J; junction bases left unmatched: 12. The CDR3 runs 18 residues. Per germline, CDR1 SGHTA and CDR2 FQGNSA.

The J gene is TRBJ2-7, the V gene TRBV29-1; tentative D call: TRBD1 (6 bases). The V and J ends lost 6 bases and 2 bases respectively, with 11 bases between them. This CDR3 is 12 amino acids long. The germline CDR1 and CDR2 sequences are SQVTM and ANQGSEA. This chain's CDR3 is CSVTGTTYEQYF. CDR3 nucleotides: TGCAGCGTGACCGGGACAACCTACGAGCAGTACTTC.

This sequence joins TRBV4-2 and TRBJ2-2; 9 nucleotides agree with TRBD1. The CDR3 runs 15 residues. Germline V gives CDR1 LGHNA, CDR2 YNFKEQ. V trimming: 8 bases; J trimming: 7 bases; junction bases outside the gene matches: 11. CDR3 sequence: CASLSPRQGVGELFF. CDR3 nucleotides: TGTGCCAGCCTATCCCCCCGACAGGGGGTCGGGGAGCTGTTTTTT.